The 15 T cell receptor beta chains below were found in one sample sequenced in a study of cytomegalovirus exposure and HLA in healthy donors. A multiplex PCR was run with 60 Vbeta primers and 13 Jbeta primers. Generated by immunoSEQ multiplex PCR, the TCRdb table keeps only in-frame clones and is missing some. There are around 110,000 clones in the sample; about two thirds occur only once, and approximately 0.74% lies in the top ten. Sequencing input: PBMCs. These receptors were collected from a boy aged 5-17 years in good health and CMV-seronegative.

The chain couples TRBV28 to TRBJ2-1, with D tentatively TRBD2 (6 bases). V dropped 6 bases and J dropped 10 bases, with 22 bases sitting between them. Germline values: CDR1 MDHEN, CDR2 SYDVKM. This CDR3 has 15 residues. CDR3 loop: CASRKQGLSLGEQFF. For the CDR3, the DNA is TGTGCCAGCAGAAAGCAGGGACTTTCGCTTGGCGAGCAGTTCTTC.

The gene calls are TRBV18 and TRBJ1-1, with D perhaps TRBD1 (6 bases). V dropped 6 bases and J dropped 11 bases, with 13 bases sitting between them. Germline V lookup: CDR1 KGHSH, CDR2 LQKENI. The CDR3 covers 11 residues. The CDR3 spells CASSRGQGAFF. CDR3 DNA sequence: TGTGCCAGCTCTCGAGGCCAGGGGGCTTTCTTT.

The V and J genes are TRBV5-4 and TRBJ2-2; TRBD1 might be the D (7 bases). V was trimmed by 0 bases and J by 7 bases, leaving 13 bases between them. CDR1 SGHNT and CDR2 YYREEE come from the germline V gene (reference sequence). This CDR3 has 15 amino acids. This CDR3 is CASSLVQGTGGELFF. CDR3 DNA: TGTGCCAGCAGCTTGGTACAGGGGACTGGCGGGGAGCTGTTTTTT.

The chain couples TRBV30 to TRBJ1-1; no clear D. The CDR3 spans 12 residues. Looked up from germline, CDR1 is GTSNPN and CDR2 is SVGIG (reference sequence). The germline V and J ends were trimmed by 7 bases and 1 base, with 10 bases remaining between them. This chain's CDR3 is CASYSGNTEAFF. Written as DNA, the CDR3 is TGTGCCTCCTACTCCGGGAACACTGAAGCTTTCTTT.

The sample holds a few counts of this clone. The CDR3, as DNA: TGTGCCAGCAGTGGGGGACTAGCGGGGGCCCAACAAGAGACCCAGTACTTC. Protein: CASSGGLAGAQQETQYF. The chain couples TRBV2 to TRBJ2-5, with TRBD2 matching over 14 bases. V dropped 4 bases and J dropped 2; count of bases not matched to a gene: 6. The CDR3 is 17 amino acids. Germline CDR1 and CDR2: SNHLY and FYNNEI.

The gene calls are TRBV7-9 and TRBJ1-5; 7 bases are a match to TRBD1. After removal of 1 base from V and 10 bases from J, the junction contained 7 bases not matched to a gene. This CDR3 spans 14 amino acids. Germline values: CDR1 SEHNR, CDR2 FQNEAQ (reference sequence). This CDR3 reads CASSLVGQPGPQHF. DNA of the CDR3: TGTGCCAGCAGCTTAGTGGGACAGCCCGGACCCCAGCATTTT.

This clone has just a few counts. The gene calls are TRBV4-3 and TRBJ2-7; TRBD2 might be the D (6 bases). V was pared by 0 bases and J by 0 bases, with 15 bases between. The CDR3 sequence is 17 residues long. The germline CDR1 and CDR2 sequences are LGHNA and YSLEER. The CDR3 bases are TGCGCCAGCAGCCAAGATCGACGACTAGGGATCTCCTACGAGCAGTACTTC. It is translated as CASSQDRRLGISYEQYF.

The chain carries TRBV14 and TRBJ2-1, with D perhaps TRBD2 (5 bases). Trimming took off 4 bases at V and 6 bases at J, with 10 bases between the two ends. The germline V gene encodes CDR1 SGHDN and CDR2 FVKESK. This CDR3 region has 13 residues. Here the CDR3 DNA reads TGTGCCAGCAGCCGAACTAGAATCAATGAGCAGTTCTTC. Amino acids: CASSRTRINEQFF.

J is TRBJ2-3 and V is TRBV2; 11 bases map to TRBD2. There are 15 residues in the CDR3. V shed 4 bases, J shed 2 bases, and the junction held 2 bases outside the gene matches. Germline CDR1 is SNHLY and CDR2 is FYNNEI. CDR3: CASSGLAGPTDTQYF. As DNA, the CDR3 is TGTGCCAGCAGTGGACTAGCGGGACCCACAGATACGCAGTATTTT.

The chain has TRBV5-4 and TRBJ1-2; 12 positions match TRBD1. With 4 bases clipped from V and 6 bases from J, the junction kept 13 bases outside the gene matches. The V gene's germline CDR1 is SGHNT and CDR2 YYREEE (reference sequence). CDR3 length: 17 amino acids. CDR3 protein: CASSLPGGQGALDGYTF. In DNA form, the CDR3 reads TGTGCCAGCAGCCTCCCTGGGGGACAGGGGGCGCTTGATGGCTACACCTTC.

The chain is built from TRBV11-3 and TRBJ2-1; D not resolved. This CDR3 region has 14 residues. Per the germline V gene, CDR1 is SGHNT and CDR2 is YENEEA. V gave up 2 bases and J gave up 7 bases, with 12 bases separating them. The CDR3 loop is CASSLSEQRNEQFF. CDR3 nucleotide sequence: TGTGCCAGCAGCTTAAGTGAGCAGCGAAATGAGCAGTTCTTC. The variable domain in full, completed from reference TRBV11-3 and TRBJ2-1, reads EAGVVQSPRYKIIEKKQPVAFWCNPISGHNTLYWYLQNLGQGPELLIRYENEEAVDDSQLPKDRFSAERLKGVDSTLKIQPAELGDSAVYLCASSLSEQRNEQFFGPGTRLTVL.

The CDR3 DNA sequence: TGTGCCTGGGGCACAGGCGTTACTAACTATGGCTACACCTTC. Encoded protein: CAWGTGVTNYGYTF. J is TRBJ1-2 and V is TRBV30; maybe TRBD1 (5 bases). The CDR3 length is 14 residues. The V end was cut by 5 bases, the J end by 0 bases, with 13 bases between. Per germline, CDR1 GTSNPN and CDR2 SVGIG (reference sequence).

CDR3 protein: CASTPVGKNTEAFF. CDR3 in DNA: TGTGCCAGCACCCCCGTCGGGAAGAACACTGAAGCTTTCTTT. The genes are TRBV27 and TRBJ1-1; D uncertain. The CDR3 is 14 amino acids. Germline V lookup: CDR1 MNHEY, CDR2 SMNVEV (reference sequence). V was shortened by 7 bases and J by 1 base, with 13 bases between the two germline ends.

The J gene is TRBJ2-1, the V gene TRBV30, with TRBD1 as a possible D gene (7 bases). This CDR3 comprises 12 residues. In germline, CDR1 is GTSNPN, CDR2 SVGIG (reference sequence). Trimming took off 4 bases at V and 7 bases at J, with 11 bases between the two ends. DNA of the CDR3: TGTGCCTGGAAGGCAGGGGGGAATGAGCAGTTCTTC. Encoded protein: CAWKAGGNEQFF. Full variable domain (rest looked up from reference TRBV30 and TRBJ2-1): SQTIHQWPATLVQPVGSPLSLECTVEGTSNPNLYWYRQAAGRGLQLLFYSVGIGQISSEVPQNLSASRPQDRQFILSSKKLLLSDSGFYLCAWKAGGNEQFFGPGTRLTVL.

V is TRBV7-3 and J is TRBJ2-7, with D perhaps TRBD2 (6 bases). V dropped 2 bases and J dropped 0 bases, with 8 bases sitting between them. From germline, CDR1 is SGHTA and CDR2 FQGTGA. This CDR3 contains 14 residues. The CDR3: CASSLAGSSYEQYF. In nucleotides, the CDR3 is TGTGCCAGCAGCTTAGCGGGGTCCTCCTACGAGCAGTACTTC.